This T cell receptor (beta chain) was recorded in a study of blood T cells in healthy people across ages. Then a second PCR, running about 6 to 12 cycles, was carried out with a sample-barcoded 5' primer and a J-beta primer mix. One entry per CDR3 protein results from TCRdb running MiXCR on the 5' RACE reads. Here the sample spans about a million distinct CDR3 sequences, roughly 50% being singletons. Germline V lookup: CDR1 MNHEY, CDR2 SMNVEV (reference sequence). The V segment lost 6 bases and the J segment 5 bases; nucleotides outside the gene matches: 3. The CDR3 sequence is 14 residues long. This chain joins TRBV27 and TRBJ1-6; 8 positions agree with TRBD1. The sequencing sample was made of blood. The TCR originated in a man younger than 40 in good health. CDR3 in amino acids: CASRKTGDNSPLHF. DNA of the CDR3: TGTGCCAGCAGGAAGACAGGGGATAATTCACCCCTCCACTTT.